The T cell receptor (beta chain) under discussion was sequenced for a study of human T cells and chemical hapten exposure. Overall study: Alopecia areata, totalis or universalis affected patients who were mostly female. Yields of TCR per sample differed, chiefly owing to small differences in pooled library volume.

Documented time point: pre-sensitization, week 0. Specified treatment: therapeutic diphenylcyclopropenone sensitization with weekly scalp DPC. Before extraction, the whole blood was not fractionated, and total RNA was taken from it. This clonotype was picked up many times. This CDR3 comprises 14 residues. The germline CDR1 and CDR2 sequences are MNHEY and SVGEGT. With 6 bases removed from V and 4 bases from J, the gap between germline ends came to 15 bases. As processed by the authors: Sampled TCR counts reached a median of roughly 98,000 per sample, with values ranging from about 23,224 to 700,000. TCRdb re-analysed the RACE reads in MiXCR, keeping a single row per CDR3 protein. These V and J calls are TCRdb output, not the study's own analysis. The repertoire consists of roughly 50,000 distinct CDR3 sequences, with approximately 9.5% occurring once and the leading ten covering approximately 10%.

The source was whole blood, collected in connection with sensitization to the hapten diphenylcyclopropenone (DPC). The chain carries TRBV6-2 or TRBV6-3 and TRBJ1-2, with a tentative D call TRBD1 (5 bases). The TCR sequence derives from a young woman with alopecia areata. Some clones in this sample may be carry-over from other donors' samples. The chain's CDR3 is CASSIYRTGYGYTF. The CDR3 region has the DNA TGTGCCAGCAGCATTTACCGTACAGGCTATGGCTACACCTTC.